A single sample is the source of the 26 T cell receptor beta chains below, sequenced in a study of T-cell memory formation after mild COVID-19 (dated by TCRdb to the early 2020s). The library was generated by 5' RACE. TCRdb names Illumina NovaSeq 6000 as the instrument used. TCRdb reprocessed the public reads (quality trimming at Q25 with fastp, clone calling with MiXCR) and kept in-frame beta chains. For every CDR3 protein sequence, its rows merge into one entry that carries the most common genes and DNA. The table for this sample lists about 620,000 distinct CDR3 sequences; approximately 18% of them were counted only once. Of the sample, more than 10% is held by the ten largest clones. Sequencing was carried out using PBMCs or a T cell subset sorted from them (not recorded which). The source of these receptors is an adult woman who had mild COVID-19 (a few samples of this study predate the infection). The sample titles of this study are shuffled in the database, so cell type and time point are left out; the donor was told from shared clones.

This clonotype has a handful of counts. The genes are TRBV7-2 and TRBJ2-7, with 9 bases identical to TRBD2. Germline loops: CDR1 SGHTA, CDR2 FQGNSA. Losses at the gene ends were 5 bases for V and 4 bases for J; bases not matched to a gene: 9. This CDR3 contains 15 residues. CDR3 in amino acids: CASSLVAGGWYEQYF. The CDR3 DNA follows: TGTGCCAGCAGCCTCGTGGCGGGAGGGTGGTACGAGCAGTACTTC.

This clonotype was counted a few times. V gene TRBV24-1 combines with J gene TRBJ1-1; 7 bases are shared with TRBD1. V shed 9 bases and J 2 bases; nucleotides not matched to a gene: 5. Germline CDR1 and CDR2: KGHDR and SFDVKD. This CDR3 spans 13 amino acids. CDR3 nucleotides: TGTGCCACCCAGGGGACAGAAAACACTGAAGCTTTCTTT. Encoded protein: CATQGTENTEAFF.

V and J are TRBV30 and TRBJ1-1, with 7 positions matching TRBD1. Unmatched junction bases numbered 9, after V lost 2 bases and J lost 12 bases. Per germline, CDR1 GTSNPN and CDR2 SVGIG (reference sequence). The CDR3 is 12 residues long. The CDR3 protein is CAWSIGGGESFF. The CDR3 coding sequence is TGTGCCTGGAGTATTGGAGGGGGCGAGTCTTTCTTT.

This clonotype was detected once. CDR3 nucleotide sequence: TGTGCCAGCAGCGGGGGGACAGGGGGCGCGATACATGGCTACACCTTC. Translation: CASSGGTGGAIHGYTF. The rearrangement joins TRBV9 to TRBJ1-2, with 12 bases aligning to TRBD1. J was trimmed by 6 bases and V by 3 bases; bases with no gene match: 9. Per germline, CDR1 SGDLS and CDR2 YYNGEE. CDR3 size: 16 residues.

This clonotype was seen a few times. The chain employs TRBV9 and TRBJ2-5; a possible D gene is TRBD2 (6 bases). This CDR3 region has 14 residues. CDR1 is SGDLS, CDR2 YYNGEE, per germline. Trimming removed 0 bases from V and 1 base from J, with 7 bases in between. This chain's CDR3 is CASSVGDSQETQYF. DNA for the CDR3: TGTGCCAGCAGCGTAGGGGACTCCCAAGAGACCCAGTACTTC.

The chain has TRBV6-1 and TRBJ1-2, with TRBD1 as a possible D gene (5 bases). The CDR3 length is 13 residues. Germline-derived CDR1 and CDR2 are MNHNS and SASEGT. The germline V and J ends were trimmed by 8 bases and 0 bases, with 10 bases remaining between them. The CDR3 DNA reads TGTGCCAGCTTGGAGGGGACTAACTATGGCTACACCTTC. It specifies CASLEGTNYGYTF.

This clonotype has just a few counts. This chain uses TRBV20-1 with TRBJ2-2; unclear D gene. Germline CDR1 DFQATT, CDR2 SNEGSKA (reference sequence). The V end was cut by 0 bases, the J end by 0 bases, with 2 bases between. CDR3 length: 13 residues. The CDR3 spells CSAREPNTGELFF. CDR3 DNA sequence: TGCAGTGCTAGAGAGCCGAACACCGGGGAGCTGTTTTTT.

The rearrangement links TRBV5-1 to TRBJ2-1, with D perhaps TRBD2 (6 bases). With 4 bases removed from V and 6 bases from J, the gap between germline ends came to 11 bases. From germline, CDR1 is SGHRS and CDR2 YFSETQ. The CDR3 is 13 residues long. The CDR3 here is CASSDNSGNEQFF. CDR3 bases: TGCGCCAGCAGCGATAATAGCGGCAATGAGCAGTTCTTC.

The V gene is TRBV6-5, the J gene TRBJ2-5; D unresolved. Germline assignment: CDR1 MNHEY and CDR2 SVGAGI. This CDR3 comprises 13 residues. The germline V and J ends were trimmed by 2 bases and 7 bases, with 11 bases remaining between them. CDR3 coding DNA: TGTGCCAGCAGTTACGGTGTGGGTGGGACCCAGTACTTC. The encoded protein is CASSYGVGGTQYF.

V gene TRBV7-2 combines with J gene TRBJ2-7, with 10 nucleotides matching TRBD2. Germline CDR1 SGHTA, CDR2 FQGNSA. The ends lost 1 base at V and 4 bases at J; junction bases unmatched: 4. This CDR3 spans 15 amino acids. The CDR3 nucleotides read TGTGCCAGCAGCTTAGACGCTAGCGGGAGTTACGAGCAGTACTTC. Translation: CASSLDASGSYEQYF. The entire variable domain, with the rest obtained from reference TRBV7-2 and TRBJ2-7, is as follows: GAGVSQSPSNKVTEKGKDVELRCDPISGHTALYWYRQSLGQGLEFLIYFQGNSAPDKSGLPSDRFSAERTGGSVSTLTIQRTQQEDSAVYLCASSLDASGSYEQYFGPGTRLTVT.

This clonotype appeared many times. J is TRBJ2-3 and V is TRBV5-6; D is possibly TRBD1 (6 bases). The V gene's germline CDR1 is SGHDT and CDR2 YYEEEE. CDR3 length: 16 residues. V lost 4 bases and J lost 0, with 15 bases in between. The CDR3 DNA follows: TGTGCCAGCAGCCTGACAGGCCAGCTTAGCACAGATACGCAGTATTTT. It codes for CASSLTGQLSTDTQYF.

The gene calls are TRBV24-1 and TRBJ1-6, with D possibly being TRBD1 (5 bases). This CDR3 has 13 residues. The germline CDR1 and CDR2 sequences are KGHDR and SFDVKD. V lost 10 bases, J lost 7 bases, and 13 bases lay in between. The DNA for the CDR3 is TGTGCCACGTCAAGGGGTTGGAATTCACCCCTCCACTTT. Amino acid sequence: CATSRGWNSPLHF.

The chain recombines TRBV30 with TRBJ2-3; tentatively, D is TRBD1 (5 bases). Germline V gene lookup returns CDR1 GTSNPN and CDR2 SVGIG (reference sequence). V lost 5 bases and J lost 6, with 9 bases in between. This CDR3 has 11 residues. The CDR3 bases are TGTGCCTGGTCCTCAGGGGATACGCAGTATTTT. This encodes CAWSSGDTQYF. The full variable domain, its missing parts supplied by reference TRBV30 and TRBJ2-3, is SQTIHQWPATLVQPVGSPLSLECTVEGTSNPNLYWYRQAAGRGLQLLFYSVGIGQISSEVPQNLSASRPQDRQFILSSKKLLLSDSGFYLCAWSSGDTQYFGPGTRLTVL.

J is TRBJ2-1 and V is TRBV12-3 or TRBV12-4; D may be TRBD1 (6 bases). Trimming removed 3 bases at V and 8 bases at J, with 14 bases between. The CDR3 has 14 residues. The CDR3 nucleotides are TGTGCCAGCAGTTTCCAGGACAGTTGGGATGAGCAGTTCTTC. Residues: CASSFQDSWDEQFF.

There are many counts of this clonotype. V usage is TRBV20-1 and J usage is TRBJ2-3; TRBD2 matches at 15 bases. Trimming cost V 3 bases and J 7 bases; bases outside gene matches: 5. Germline V gene sequence: CDR1 DFQATT, CDR2 SNEGSKA (reference sequence). CDR3 size: 15 residues. The CDR3 here is CSASDGLAGGYTQYF. In DNA, the CDR3 is TGCAGTGCTAGTGACGGACTAGCGGGGGGGTATACGCAGTATTTT.

Comments on this clonotype: Sequence at one end of the junction differs from germline and may be a read error. V gene TRBV6-2 or TRBV6-3 combines with J gene TRBJ2-2; 10 bases are shared with TRBD1. This CDR3 comprises 18 residues. The germline V gene has CDR1 MNHEY and CDR2 SVGEGT. CDR3 sequence: CASSHSLTGGSKTGELFF. DNA for the CDR3: TGTGCCAGCAGTCACTCCTTGACAGGGGGCAGTAAAACCGGGGAGCTGTTTTTT.

This clonotype was observed a handful of times. The chain has TRBV28 and TRBJ2-7, with TRBD2 matching 14 bases. J was trimmed by 7 bases and V by 6 bases; bases with no gene match: 11. This CDR3 is 16 amino acids long. CDR1 and CDR2 from the germline V gene are MDHEN and SYDVKM. The CDR3 loop is CASSLPGLAGDEEQYF. The CDR3 DNA sequence: TGTGCCAGCAGCTTACCGGGACTAGCGGGAGATGAAGAGCAGTACTTC.

The V gene is TRBV15, the J gene TRBJ2-1; unclear D gene. CDR1 is LNHNV and CDR2 is YYDKDF in the germline V gene (reference sequence). The V end lost 4 bases, the J end lost 0 bases, and 4 bases lay between the germline ends. This CDR3 has 13 amino acids. The CDR3: CATSKSSYNEQFF. The DNA for the CDR3 is TGTGCCACCAGCAAGAGCTCCTACAATGAGCAGTTCTTC.

The chain recombines TRBV5-6 with TRBJ2-3; 7 bases are shared with TRBD2. Germline trimming cut 3 bases from V and 2 bases from J; bases unmatched to any gene: 12. Germline-derived CDR1 and CDR2 are SGHDT and YYEEEE. This CDR3 is built from 17 residues. The CDR3 DNA reads as TGTGCCAGCAGCTCCTACTCCCTAGCGGAGACCACAGATACGCAGTATTTT. It specifies CASSSYSLAETTDTQYF.

This clonotype has only one observation. The genes are TRBV9 and TRBJ2-2; 9 positions match TRBD2. V was pared by 0 bases and J by 6 bases, with 3 bases of the junction left unmatched. The CDR3 has 15 amino acids. Germline loops: CDR1 SGDLS, CDR2 YYNGEE. CDR3 coding DNA: TGTGCCAGCAGCGTAGGCGGGGGGGCCTCCGGGGAGCTGTTTTTT. This codes for CASSVGGGASGELFF.

CDR3: CASSLNTYNEQFF. The CDR3 DNA reads TGTGCCAGCAGCCTGAACACATACAATGAGCAGTTCTTC. V and J are TRBV7-6 and TRBJ2-1, with D hard to call. Trimming removed 5 bases at V and 4 bases at J, with 9 bases between. The CDR3 runs 13 residues. CDR1 and CDR2 (germline): SGHVS, FNYEAQ.

The chain links TRBV6-6 to TRBJ2-2, with D perhaps matching TRBD1 (6 bases). Germline CDR1 MNHNY, CDR2 SVGAGI (reference sequence). The CDR3 spans 18 residues. Trimming shortened V by 5 bases and J by 0 bases, and 19 bases separated the two germline ends. CDR3 amino acids: CASSHQLQGFANTGELFF. The CDR3 nucleotides are TGTGCCAGCAGTCACCAACTACAGGGTTTCGCGAACACCGGGGAGCTGTTTTTT.

The rearrangement joins TRBV7-8 to TRBJ2-7, with a tentative D call TRBD2 (6 bases). The germline V gene encodes CDR1 SGHVS and CDR2 FQNEAQ. Trimming shortened V by 5 bases and J by 6 bases, and 20 bases separated the two germline ends. This CDR3 is built from 15 residues. CDR3 nucleotides: TGTGCCAGCAGCCCCCAACCGGACGGGGGTATCGAGCAGTACTTC. It translates to CASSPQPDGGIEQYF.

The chain carries TRBV2 and TRBJ2-1; TRBD2 matches at 12 bases. The CDR3 extends over 14 amino acids. V was pared by 4 bases and J by 12 bases, with 7 bases of the junction left unmatched. Germline assignment: CDR1 SNHLY and CDR2 FYNNEI. CDR3 in DNA: TGTGCCAGCAGTGGCCTAGCGGGAGGGCCGAGGCAGTTCTTC. It is translated as CASSGLAGGPRQFF.

This clonotype was detected a few times. V is TRBV7-2 and J is TRBJ2-7; TRBD1 is a possible D gene (6 bases). Trimming pared 5 bases from V and 3 bases from J, leaving 11 bases between. CDR3 length equals 13 residues. Germline V gene data show CDR1 as SGHTA and CDR2 as FQGNSA. The CDR3 reads CASSPRQVYEQYF. Here the CDR3 DNA reads TGTGCCAGCAGCCCCCGACAGGTCTACGAGCAGTACTTC.

This clonotype was seen ten or more times. The rearrangement uses TRBV5-5 and TRBJ1-5; D remains ambiguous. Germline V gene sequence: CDR1 SGHKS, CDR2 YYEKEE (reference sequence). V was cut by 1 base and J by 2 bases, with 7 bases left in between. The CDR3 contains 14 residues. CDR3 DNA sequence: TGTGCCAGCAGCTTGCGGGTAGGCAATCAGCCCCAGCATTTT. It translates to CASSLRVGNQPQHF.